A few counts support the clone carrying this TCR beta chain. The antigen remains unidentified. The data belong to a study of beta chain features in type 1 diabetes. Looking at the study overall: Roughly 110,000,000 sorted cells were examined across all samples. General study findings and limits: Lower insertion and higher deletion counts appeared at VDJ junctions in type 1 diabetes patients. For patients, the naive, central memory and Treg TCRB repertoires appeared more alike than for healthy donors. High-TCR-expressing cells could be over-represented by cDNA sequencing.

Reverse transcription of all isolated RNA meant that expressed TCRB transcripts were sequenced. Repertoires were generated with immunoSEQ multiplex PCR, while TCRdb's copy carries only in-frame clones and drops some. The sample lists 970,000 or so clones; around a sixth were seen once. Per germline, CDR1 SGHAT and CDR2 FQDESV (reference sequence). This CDR3 is built from 15 residues. J gave up 3 bases and V 1 base, and 4 bases lay outside the gene matches. This sequence was found in a woman aged 18-29 years in good health. Sequencing was performed on naive CD4+ T cells from blood. The chain links TRBV11-1 to TRBJ2-7; TRBD2 matches at 9 bases. For the CDR3, the DNA is TGTGCCAGCAGCTTAGGAGGTAGCGGGAGCTACGAGCAGTACTTC. Protein: CASSLGGSGSYEQYF.